Following are 30 T cell receptor beta chains from one sample sequenced in a study of shared clonotypes between healthy human individuals. The repertoire was sequenced with immunoSEQ multiplex PCR; TCRdb's copy has only in-frame clones and lacks some. The repertoire has roughly 1.4 million clones, approximately 98.5% of them found once; the top ten carry over 0.3%. Sequenced sample: naive CD4+ T cells sorted from blood. Documented subset: CD45RA+ positively selected. Every receptor here comes from a man aged 30 to 45 in good health.

This chain uses TRBV5-4 with TRBJ2-1; either TRBD1 or TRBD2 may fit D (5 bases each). The CDR3 has 13 amino acids. V was shortened by 1 base and J by 6 bases, with 8 bases between the two germline ends. Germline V gene sequence: CDR1 SGHNT, CDR2 YYREEE (reference sequence). For the CDR3, the DNA is TGTGCCAGCAGCTTGACTAGGGGCAATGAGCAGTTCTTC. It specifies CASSLTRGNEQFF.

The V and J genes are TRBV6-1 and TRBJ2-1; D perhaps matches TRBD2 (6 bases). This CDR3 spans 12 amino acids. Germline CDR1 reads MNHNS; CDR2 reads SASEGT. Trimming removed 7 bases from V and 14 bases from J, with 18 bases in between. The CDR3 nucleotides read TGTGCCAGCAACGAAGTGGGGGGAGGCAAGTTCTTC. This translates into CASNEVGGGKFF.

V is TRBV4-1 and J is TRBJ1-5; D is perhaps TRBD1 (5 bases). The ends were cut back, 0 bases at V and 4 bases at J, with 16 bases in the middle. The CDR3 runs to 17 residues. The germline V gene has CDR1 MGHRA and CDR2 YSYEKL. DNA of the CDR3: TGCGCCAGCAGCCAAGACCCATCGGGACGGGGAAATCAGCCCCAGCATTTT. Translating it yields CASSQDPSGRGNQPQHF.

The rearrangement joins TRBV19 to TRBJ2-7; 12 nucleotides agree with TRBD2. CDR1 and CDR2 from the germline V gene are LNHDA and SQIVND (reference sequence). V lost 3 bases to trimming and J lost 3 bases; unmatched junction nucleotides: 3. The CDR3 loop spans 15 amino acids. DNA for the CDR3: TGTGCCAGTAGTATTCAGACTAGCGGGAGCTACGAGCAGTACTTC. Translation: CASSIQTSGSYEQYF.

The J gene is TRBJ2-7, the V gene TRBV20-1; tentatively, D is TRBD1 or TRBD2 (5 bases each). This CDR3 is 11 amino acids long. Germline V gene sequence: CDR1 DFQATT, CDR2 SNEGSKA (reference sequence). V lost 5 bases and J 4 bases, leaving 9 bases between the germline ends. The CDR3 spells CSAWGNYEQYF. CDR3 nucleotide sequence: TGCAGTGCTTGGGGGAATTACGAGCAGTACTTC.

Turning to this clone: Other DNA sequences in the sample encode the same CDR3. The chain is built from TRBV5-4 and TRBJ1-4, with D hard to call. Germline CDR1 reads SGHNT; CDR2 reads YYREEE (reference sequence). V was cut by 4 bases and J by 0 bases, with 10 bases left in between. The CDR3 contains 15 residues. The CDR3 sequence is CASSEGGSTNEKLFF. The CDR3 nucleotides read TGTGCCAGCAGCGAAGGAGGGTCAACTAATGAAAAACTGTTTTTT.

The V gene is TRBV27, the J gene TRBJ1-4; a possible D gene is TRBD1 (5 bases). With 7 bases removed from V and 5 bases from J, the gap between germline ends came to 20 bases. This CDR3 has 16 amino acids. Per germline, CDR1 MNHEY and CDR2 SMNVEV (reference sequence). For the CDR3, the DNA is TGTGCCAGCACTCTTAGGGGTGACAGAGGGAATGAAAAACTGTTTTTT. Protein product: CASTLRGDRGNEKLFF.

Comments on this clone: The sample contains more than one DNA sequence encoding this CDR3. The chain is built from TRBV5-1 and TRBJ2-7; the match to TRBD2 covers 8 bases. The CDR3 has 14 amino acids. Looked up from germline, CDR1 is SGHRS and CDR2 is YFSETQ. V trimming: 4 bases; J trimming: 1 base; junction bases outside the gene matches: 4. The CDR3 protein is CASSRTSGSYEQYF. The DNA of the CDR3 is TGCGCCAGCAGCCGAACTAGCGGATCCTACGAGCAGTACTTC.

V is TRBV6-5 and J is TRBJ2-5, with 7 bases matching TRBD1. This CDR3 has 14 amino acids. Germline loops: CDR1 MNHEY, CDR2 SVGAGI. With 4 bases clipped from V and 7 bases from J, the junction kept 9 bases outside the gene matches. The CDR3 DNA reads as TGTGCCAGCAGTTTCCGACAGGGATGGTGGACCCAGTACTTC. The encoded protein is CASSFRQGWWTQYF.

The chain employs TRBV18 and TRBJ1-2; tentatively, D is TRBD1 (6 bases). Germline lookup yields CDR1 KGHSH and CDR2 LQKENI. The length of the CDR3 is 13 residues. Trimming left V 5 bases short and J 4 bases short, with 11 bases between. The CDR3 loop is CASSEGGTYGYTF. The CDR3 DNA reads TGTGCCAGCTCAGAAGGGGGAACCTATGGCTACACCTTC.

The chain recombines TRBV29-1 with TRBJ1-1; 8 bases map to TRBD1. This CDR3 has 14 residues. Losses at the gene ends were 7 bases for V and 5 bases for J; bases not matched to a gene: 12. Germline lookup yields CDR1 SQVTM and CDR2 ANQGSEA. The CDR3 nucleotides are TGCAGCGCCACCCCGGACAGGGTTTCTACTGAAGCTTTCTTT. Translated: CSATPDRVSTEAFF.

This clone was seen once. The rearrangement joins TRBV20-1 to TRBJ2-3; a weak D match, TRBD1 (6 bases). The CDR3 extends over 11 amino acids. V shed 5 bases and J shed 3 bases, with 6 bases lying between them. The germline gives CDR1 DFQATT, CDR2 SNEGSKA (reference sequence). The CDR3 loop reads CSAGQTDTQYF. The DNA of the CDR3 is TGCAGTGCTGGACAGACAGATACGCAGTATTTT.

The chain is built from TRBV2 and TRBJ1-4, with D unresolved. V was pared by 2 bases and J by 2 bases, with 6 bases between. This CDR3 is 14 amino acids long. Per the germline V gene, CDR1 is SNHLY and CDR2 is FYNNEI. CDR3 sequence reads: CASSEQATNEKLFF. The CDR3 nucleotides are TGTGCCAGCAGTGAACAGGCGACTAATGAAAAACTGTTTTTT.

The V gene is TRBV5-1, the J gene TRBJ2-1, with 7 bases aligning to TRBD2. This CDR3 has 15 amino acids. The germline gives CDR1 SGHRS, CDR2 YFSETQ. The V gene end was trimmed by 0 bases and the J gene end by 7 bases; junction bases not matched to a gene: 7. The CDR3 reads CASSLGAGVTNEQFF. CDR3 bases: TGCGCCAGCAGCTTGGGGGCGGGAGTTACGAATGAGCAGTTCTTC.

This sequence joins TRBV9 and TRBJ1-2; TRBD1 matches at 9 bases. V shed 4 bases and J 2 bases; nucleotides not matched to a gene: 12. The CDR3 loop spans 17 amino acids. Germline loops: CDR1 SGDLS, CDR2 YYNGEE. The chain's CDR3 is CASSPRGQGYLNYGYTF. CDR3 in DNA: TGTGCCAGCAGCCCCAGGGGACAGGGATACCTCAACTATGGCTACACCTTC.

This clone has a single count. The same CDR3 also results from other DNA sequences found in this sample. This chain uses TRBV19 with TRBJ2-5; D is unclear. The CDR3 runs to 14 residues. Germline loops: CDR1 LNHDA, CDR2 SQIVND (reference sequence). Between the trimmed V and J ends, which lost 1 base and 2 bases, there was a span of 8 bases. The CDR3 loop reads CASSIGPSQETQYF. Here the CDR3 DNA reads TGTGCCAGTAGTATAGGTCCCAGTCAAGAGACCCAGTACTTC.

The rearrangement uses TRBV28 and TRBJ2-2; no definite D call. V was cut by 8 bases and J by 1 base, with 8 bases left in between. Looked up from germline, CDR1 is MDHEN and CDR2 is SYDVKM. The CDR3 is made up of 13 amino acids. CDR3 sequence: CASAGVNTGELFF. As DNA, the CDR3 is TGTGCCAGCGCAGGCGTGAACACCGGGGAGCTGTTTTTT.

This clone was counted a single time. This rearrangement joins TRBV7-2 to TRBJ1-3; possible D gene TRBD1, 5 bases. The germline V gene has CDR1 SGHTA and CDR2 FQGNSA. The CDR3 sequence is 13 residues long. Trimming cost V 5 bases and J 9 bases, with 14 bases left between them. This chain's CDR3 is CASSGRPRVTIYF. The DNA of the CDR3 is TGTGCCAGCAGCGGGCGCCCCAGGGTCACCATATATTTT.

Regarding this clone: The junction departs from the called germline gene at one end, perhaps through a read error. V is TRBV5-6 and J is TRBJ2-1; tentatively, D is TRBD2 (6 bases). The CDR3 loop spans 15 amino acids. Germline values: CDR1 SGHDT, CDR2 YYEEEE. For the CDR3, the DNA is TGTGCCAGCAGGTTGGGGCTAGCGAGTGACAATGAGCAGTTCTTC. Translation gives CASRLGLASDNEQFF.

The rearrangement joins TRBV5-5 to TRBJ1-4; D is unclear. Trimming pared 0 bases from V and 5 bases from J, leaving 5 bases between. This CDR3 region has 13 residues. Germline V gene data show CDR1 as SGHKS and CDR2 as YYEKEE (reference sequence). CDR3 amino acids: CASSLESNEKLFF. The CDR3 DNA reads TGTGCCAGCAGCTTGGAGTCCAATGAAAAACTGTTTTTT.

The chain couples TRBV4-2 to TRBJ2-7; either TRBD1 or TRBD2 may supply D (5 bases each). The CDR3 runs 17 residues. Germline assignment: CDR1 LGHNA and CDR2 YNFKEQ. Trimming removed 1 base from V and 6 bases from J, with 22 bases in between. CDR3 protein: CASSQGDVMQGAFEQYF. The CDR3 DNA reads TGTGCCAGCAGCCAAGGTGATGTAATGCAGGGAGCTTTCGAGCAGTACTTC.

V and J are TRBV7-9 and TRBJ2-1; the D is unclear. Between the trimmed V and J ends, which lost 5 bases and 6 bases, there was a span of 11 bases. The CDR3 is 13 residues long. CDR1 is SEHNR, CDR2 FQNEAQ, per germline (reference sequence). The CDR3, as DNA: TGTGCCAGCAGCCCGTCGCGGCCCAATGAGCAGTTCTTC. This sequence encodes CASSPSRPNEQFF.

The rearrangement uses TRBV6-1 and TRBJ2-2; 7 nucleotides align to TRBD2. The junction had 3 bases not matched to a gene; V was cut back by 7 bases and J by 7 bases. The CDR3 runs to 12 residues. Germline V gene data show CDR1 as MNHNS and CDR2 as SASEGT. This chain's CDR3 is CASKSGVGELFF. CDR3 DNA: TGTGCCAGCAAGAGCGGGGTCGGGGAGCTGTTTTTT.

On this clone: At the DNA level, this CDR3 is encoded by other sequences in the same sample as well. The gene calls are TRBV28 and TRBJ1-2; 8 bases line up with TRBD1. Germline CDR1 reads MDHEN; CDR2 reads SYDVKM. V shed 6 bases, J shed 5 bases, and the junction held 5 bases outside the gene matches. The CDR3 extends over 13 amino acids. In DNA, the CDR3 is TGTGCCAGCAGCAGGGACAGGTTTTATGGCTACACCTTC. Amino acids: CASSRDRFYGYTF.

The CDR3 region has the DNA TGTGCCAGCAGTTCCCACATGAACTATGGCTACACCTTC. Translating it yields CASSSHMNYGYTF. The rearrangement links TRBV6-5 to TRBJ1-2; no definite D call. Germline assignment: CDR1 MNHEY and CDR2 SVGAGI. The CDR3 contains 13 residues. Trimming cost V 4 bases and J 2 bases, with 8 bases left between them.

DNA of the CDR3: TGCAGCGGGAAGGATACAGGGAGCTTAGAGACCCAGTACTTC. Protein sequence: CSGKDTGSLETQYF. The V call is TRBV29-1, the J call TRBJ2-5; a weak D match, TRBD1 (6 bases). The CDR3 loop spans 14 amino acids. Germline V gene lookup returns CDR1 SQVTM and CDR2 ANQGSEA. V lost 7 bases and J lost 4, with 19 bases in between.

The chain recombines TRBV4-1 with TRBJ2-7; 7 bases align to TRBD2. V dropped 4 bases and J dropped 2; count of bases not matched to a gene: 8. The CDR3 runs 15 residues. Germline-derived CDR1 and CDR2 are MGHRA and YSYEKL. The CDR3 bases are TGCGCCAGCAGCCTCATCCTAGCGGAGGCCTACGAGCAGTACTTC. Translation: CASSLILAEAYEQYF.

The chain couples TRBV7-9 to TRBJ2-1, with unresolved D. V was cut by 1 base and J by 8 bases, with 15 bases left in between. This CDR3 has 15 amino acids. The germline CDR1 and CDR2 sequences are SEHNR and FQNEAQ (reference sequence). CDR3 in amino acids: CASSLGEIKVDEQFF. The DNA of the CDR3 is TGTGCCAGCAGCTTAGGAGAAATCAAGGTCGATGAGCAGTTCTTC.

The chain has TRBV7-2 and TRBJ1-2; the match to TRBD1 covers 10 bases. The CDR3 is 16 amino acids. V shed 1 base, J shed 5 bases, and the junction held 7 bases outside the gene matches. Germline V CDR1 and CDR2: SGHTA, FQGNSA. The CDR3 loop is CASSLVPRTGGYGYTF. The DNA of the CDR3 is TGTGCCAGCAGCTTAGTTCCCCGGACAGGGGGATATGGCTACACCTTC.

To note about this clone: This same CDR3 is encoded by further DNA sequences in the sample. The chain joins TRBV6-1 to TRBJ2-7; 7 nucleotides align to TRBD1. The CDR3 spans 13 residues. V was pared by 3 bases and J by 4 bases, with 3 bases of the junction left unmatched. Per the germline V gene, CDR1 is MNHNS and CDR2 is SASEGT. Here the CDR3 DNA reads TGTGCCAGCAGTGATGACAGGGCGTACGAGCAGTACTTC. It codes for CASSDDRAYEQYF.